This T cell receptor beta chain was recorded in a study of technical replicates of blood from a handful of donors. The assay was immunoSEQ multiplex PCR, and TCRdb's table has in-frame clones only and misses some. The repertoire holds some 68,000 clones, with roughly 95% as singletons. On this clone itself: Other nucleotide sequences from this sample produce the same CDR3.

The CDR3 is 11 residues long. CDR1 is SGHRS, CDR2 YFSETQ, per germline. V was clipped by 5 bases and J by 4 bases, with 7 bases between them. The V call is TRBV5-1, the J call TRBJ2-7; D is undetermined. The clonotype was recovered from a human donor in good health. Specimen: T cells isolated from PBMCs. The CDR3 loop is CASRGEYEQYF. For the CDR3, the DNA is TGCGCCAGCAGAGGAGAATACGAGCAGTACTTC.